A selection of T cell receptor beta chains follows, all from one sample in a study of cytomegalovirus exposure and HLA in healthy donors. The assay was immunoSEQ multiplex PCR, and TCRdb's table has in-frame clones only and misses some. The table has 100,000 to 150,000 clones, about 80% seen once. The specimen sequenced was PBMCs. All receptors derive from a man aged 30 to 45 in good health and CMV-seropositive. Both conserved end residues are part of each CDR3. The D gene is left open where the match is weak. Only part of the rows carry a size: once, few, many, or a class if the clone is expanded.

v_call	j_call	clone_size	d_call	cdr3_nt	cdr3_aa
TRBV7-9	TRBJ2-1	-	TRBD1	TGTGCCAGCAGCTTGACAGGGGAATACGGCAATGAGCAGTTCTTC	CASSLTGEYGNEQFF
TRBV9	TRBJ1-1	-	-	TGTGCCAGCAGCGCCCGGGATTACACTGAAGCTTTCTTT	CASSARDYTEAFF
TRBV6-6	TRBJ2-7	-	TRBD1	TGTGCCAGCAGGGGGGACCCGGGACAGAGTTCCTACGAGCAGTACTTC	CASRGDPGQSSYEQYF
TRBV5-1	TRBJ2-1	-	TRBD2	TGCGCCAGCAGCTTACCTAGCGGGAGGTCCTACAATGAGCAGTTCTTC	CASSLPSGRSYNEQFF
TRBV10-3	TRBJ2-7	-	-	TGTGCCATCAGTGAGGATTACGAGCAGTACTTC	CAISEDYEQYF
TRBV5-1	TRBJ2-1	-	-	TGCGCCAGCAGCTTGGCCAGGGGTTCGGGCAATGAGCAGTTCTTC	CASSLARGSGNEQFF
TRBV30	TRBJ1-5	once	-	TGTGCCTGGAGTGATGGGGCAAATCAGCCCCAGCATTTT	CAWSDGANQPQHF
TRBV7-6	TRBJ2-1	-	-	TGTGCCAGCAGCTTAGAGGTCAGGGGGAGGAATGAGCAGTTCTTC	CASSLEVRGRNEQFF
TRBV10-2	TRBJ2-7	-	TRBD1	TGCGCCAGCTCCCACAGGGGCCGAAACGAGCAGTACTTC	CASSHRGRNEQYF
TRBV7-8	TRBJ2-7	-	TRBD2	TGTGCCAGCAGCGTAGCGGGGCCCTCCTACGAGCAGTACTTC	CASSVAGPSYEQYF
TRBV27	TRBJ2-7	-	-	TGTGCCAGCACCAATCCCAGGCCGGGAATCTACGAGCAGTACTTC	CASTNPRPGIYEQYF
TRBV15	TRBJ1-3	-	-	TGTGCCACCAGCAGAGGCAAGGACAGACTGATCTCTGGAAACACCATATATTTT	CATSRGKDRLISGNTIYF
TRBV18	TRBJ1-3	-	-	TGTGCCAGCTCACCACCGAGCAGGGGAAACACCATATATTTT	CASSPPSRGNTIYF
TRBV5-1	TRBJ1-1	-	-	TGCGCCAGCAGCCAGGCCAGGGGAAACACTGAAGCTTTCTTT	CASSQARGNTEAFF
TRBV2	TRBJ1-5	-	TRBD1	TGTGCCAGCAGTGAAGCCTCAGGGGGCGATCAGCCCCAGCATTTT	CASSEASGGDQPQHF
TRBV5-1	TRBJ1-2	few	-	TGCGCCAGCAGCTTGGGGTCGGGGAGATCCTATGGCTACACCTTC	CASSLGSGRSYGYTF
TRBV7-2	TRBJ2-5	-	TRBD1	TGTGCCAGCACCAGGGGGTCCGGGGCGGTGGGAGAGACCCAGTACTTC	CASTRGSGAVGETQYF
TRBV19	TRBJ2-1	-	TRBD2	TGTGCCAGTAGTATTGTGGCGGGGGGGGACAATGAGCAGTTCTTC	CASSIVAGGDNEQFF
TRBV2	TRBJ2-5	-	TRBD2	TGTGCCAGCAGCGGACTAGCGGGGGGACTCTCGACCCAGTACTTC	CASSGLAGGLSTQYF
TRBV2	TRBJ2-7	-	TRBD1	TGTGCCAGCAGGGTAGGGACAGTAACAATCTACGAGCAGTACTTC	CASRVGTVTIYEQYF
TRBV10-2	TRBJ1-1	few	TRBD1	TGCGCCAGCAGTGGGGGGGACAGGGCGCGAACTGAAGCTTTCTTT	CASSGGDRARTEAFF
TRBV27	TRBJ1-6	-	-	TGTGCCAGCAGGACCAACAGGGATAATAATTCACCCCTCCACTTT	CASRTNRDNNSPLHF
TRBV5-1	TRBJ2-1	-	TRBD2	TGCGCCAGCAGCTTGGCCGGGGGGGGTAGCTCCTACAATGAGCAGTTCTTC	CASSLAGGGSSYNEQFF
TRBV2	TRBJ2-2	-	TRBD2	TGTGCCAGCAACCTGCAAGCGGGGTGGGGCACCGGGGAGCTGTTTTTT	CASNLQAGWGTGELFF
TRBV12-5	TRBJ2-7	-	-	TGTGCTAGTGGTTTACCTCTACGGGAGCAGTACTTC	CASGLPLREQYF
TRBV5-4	TRBJ2-5	-	TRBD2	TGTGCCAGCAGCTTGGGGGCAGCGGGGGTGGCAGAGACCCAGTACTTC	CASSLGAAGVAETQYF
TRBV7-8	TRBJ2-3	once	-	TGTGCCAGCAGCTTAGGCCACGGCCCGAGGCACACAGATACGCAGTATTTT	CASSLGHGPRHTDTQYF
TRBV19	TRBJ1-4	-	-	TGTGCCAGTATCAGGACAGAAAGTGGAAAACTGTTTTTT	CASIRTESGKLFF
TRBV4-1	TRBJ2-7	few	TRBD1	TGCGCCAGCAGCCAAACACCGGGACAGGCCGACTACGAGCAGTACTTC	CASSQTPGQADYEQYF
TRBV7-6	TRBJ2-2	-	-	TGTGCCAGCAGCTTGGAGGGGACGGCCGGGGAGCTGTTTTTT	CASSLEGTAGELFF
TRBV13	TRBJ1-1	-	-	TGTGCCAGCAGCTTTGTAAGTAGCACTGAAGCTTTCTTT	CASSFVSSTEAFF
TRBV7-8	TRBJ1-6	-	-	TGTGCCAGCGCTACAGGACCCTATAATTCACCCCTCCACTTT	CASATGPYNSPLHF
TRBV6-1	TRBJ1-4	-	-	TGTGCCAGCAAAAGGAGCAGGGCAACTAATGAAAAACTGTTTTTT	CASKRSRATNEKLFF
TRBV19	TRBJ1-4	-	-	TGTGCCAGTAGTATAGTCCAGGGAGGAGAAAAACTGTTTTTT	CASSIVQGGEKLFF
TRBV5-1	TRBJ1-1	-	-	TGCGCCAGCAGCAAACGCCCGGGAGACGGAACAGCTGAAGCTTTCTTT	CASSKRPGDGTAEAFF
TRBV2	TRBJ2-7	-	-	TGTGCCAGCAGTGTGGGGCCAGGGAACTCCTACGAGCAGTACTTC	CASSVGPGNSYEQYF
TRBV30	TRBJ2-7	few	-	TGTGCCGCGTCACAGGATTCCGAGCAGTACTTC	CAASQDSEQYF
TRBV9	TRBJ1-2	-	-	TGTGCCAGCACCGCATCGGGATACGGCTATGGCTACACCTTC	CASTASGYGYGYTF
TRBV15	TRBJ2-3	-	-	TGTGCCACCAGCAGGAGGAGCACAGATACGCAGTATTTT	CATSRRSTDTQYF
TRBV6-5	TRBJ1-2	-	TRBD1	TGTGCCAGCAGTTACCCCGGGACAGGGGGCGCGTTAGGCTACACCTTC	CASSYPGTGGALGYTF
TRBV7-9	TRBJ1-3	-	TRBD1	TGTGCCAGCAGCTATTCAGGGGGGTCTGGAAACACCATATATTTT	CASSYSGGSGNTIYF
TRBV6-5	TRBJ1-2	few	TRBD1	TGTGCCAGCAGAAAACGGACAGGAGATGGTGGCTACACCTTC	CASRKRTGDGGYTF
TRBV18	TRBJ1-6	-	-	TGTGCCAGCTCACCGGGGGGTGGTCATAATTCACCCCTCCACTTT	CASSPGGGHNSPLHF
TRBV19	TRBJ2-3	-	TRBD1	TGTGCCAGTAGTATGGGCCAGGGGGCGCGTACGCAGTATTTT	CASSMGQGARTQYF
TRBV4-2	TRBJ2-2	-	-	TGTGCCAGCAGCCAAGGGGTTACGGGGGTGAACACCGGGGAGCTGTTTTTT	CASSQGVTGVNTGELFF
TRBV7-9	TRBJ1-1	-	TRBD1	TGTGCCAGCAGCCTGACAGGGTGGCGGGACACTGAAGCTTTCTTT	CASSLTGWRDTEAFF
TRBV18	TRBJ2-1	-	-	TGTGCCAGCTCACCACTCATCAATGAGCAGTTCTTC	CASSPLINEQFF
TRBV27	TRBJ1-4	-	TRBD1	TGTGCCAGCAGTTCGCCGGGACAGAGTAATGAAAAACTGTTTTTT	CASSSPGQSNEKLFF
TRBV6-1	TRBJ1-5	-	-	TGTGCCAGCACCACAAGGGGGGGCCAGCCCCAGCATTTT	CASTTRGGQPQHF
TRBV7-7	TRBJ2-7	once	-	TGTGCCAGCAGCCACGGCGACAACCCCTACGAGCAGTACTTC	CASSHGDNPYEQYF
TRBV11-3	TRBJ2-1	-	TRBD1	TGTGCCAGCAGCACGAGGACAGGGAGCTCCTACAATGAGCAGTTCTTC	CASSTRTGSSYNEQFF
TRBV6-1	TRBJ1-1	-	-	TGTGCCAGCAGTGAAGACCTTACTAACTATGCTTTCTTT	CASSEDLTNYAFF
TRBV2	TRBJ2-7	-	-	TGTGCCAGCAGATCCCGGGAGCCCTCCTACGAGCAGTACTTC	CASRSREPSYEQYF
TRBV13	TRBJ2-2	-	TRBD1	TGTGCCAGCAGCTTAGTCGGGACAGGCACCGGGGAGCTGTTTTTT	CASSLVGTGTGELFF
TRBV28	TRBJ1-4	-	-	TGTGCCAGCAGTTTAACCGGTAGTCGTGAAAAACTGTTTTTT	CASSLTGSREKLFF
TRBV7-9	TRBJ1-4	-	TRBD1	TGTGCCAGCAGCTCTTCCGGGACAGGGAGAGAAGAAAAACTGTTTTTT	CASSSSGTGREEKLFF
TRBV7-9	TRBJ2-7	-	TRBD1	TGTGCCAGCGTACTCACAGGGGGCATCAGACCGTCCTACGAGCAGTACTTC	CASVLTGGIRPSYEQYF